This note documents a single T cell receptor beta chain sequence. What it binds is unknown. V lost 3 bases, J lost 6 bases, and 8 bases lay in between. Germline CDR1 MNHNS, CDR2 SASEGT. The CDR3 loop spans 12 amino acids. This sample was included in a study of blood T cells in healthy people across ages. Findings and caveats of the study: Comparison with aged donors showed that long-lived donors had more naive CD4+ cells and higher diversity. Diversity was estimated from one million T cells, and these estimates were considered underestimates. As age increased, TCR beta diversity per million T cells fell in a roughly linear fashion.

Primers used in a second PCR of roughly 7 to 12 cycles were a sample-barcoded 5' primer and a J-beta primer mix. TCRdb recomputed calls from the 5' RACE reads with MiXCR, one row per CDR3 protein. The sample lists hundreds of thousands of distinct CDR3 sequences; around 43% were seen once. Sample donors were healthy Caucasian individuals that came from Russia, aged roughly 6 to 90. The clonotype was recovered from an elderly man in good health. What was sequenced was blood. The J gene is TRBJ1-2, the V gene TRBV6-1; a weak D match, TRBD1 (5 bases). The CDR3 reads CASSDRADGYTF. CDR3 bases: TGTGCCAGCAGTGACAGGGCGGATGGCTACACCTTC.